This TCR beta chain was observed in a study of T cell responses to AZD1222 COVID-19 vaccine (dated by TCRdb to the early 2020s). Context from the whole study: AZD1222 recipients whose second dose came at about 4 weeks and those whose second dose came at about 12 weeks were combined into one group, since spike-specific TCR depth and breadth did not differ between the two schedules. TCR sequencing covered roughly 230 trial participants: around 210 given two doses of AZD1222 and 26 given two doses of MenACWY control vaccine. Trial participants were enrolled by age into subgroups of 18-55, 56-69 and 70-plus years, and around 150, 29 and 61 TCR-sequenced participants, respectively, were included in these subgroups. What the authors observed across the whole study: Most participants were white British and females outnumbered males, and the authors suggested that clonal diversity may have been underestimated. A significant rise in spike-specific TCR breadth and depth was observed after two AZD1222 doses relative to day 0 and relative to MenACWY recipients. Vaccine-associated CD4 TCRs spanned the whole spike protein, with dominant responses in regions 160-218 and 743-854. No day 14 peak-response samples were available, so repertoires were characterized only after the peak T cell response. In the small 56-69-year group, the increase in depth fell short of significance, most likely because of low power. Only five or six AZD1222 recipients were SARS-CoV-2 seropositive at baseline, limiting conclusions about previously exposed vaccinees. Reportedly, close to half of the unique spike-specific TCRs recognized epitopes lying outside the regions that are mutated in the B.1.351 and B.1.1.7 variants.

The time point label for this specimen denotes: baseline before first vaccination. Samples from vaccinated people were obtained from the UK trials COV001 and COV002, which included a single-blind randomized controlled phase 2/3 trial of AZD1222 (ChAdOx1 nCoV-19) in healthy adults. For TCRbeta chain sequencing, PBMC samples were collected from trial participants at day 0 and at day 28 after the second dose. The CDR3 regions of human TCRbeta chains were analyzed by immunosequencing. The paper's data handling went like this. TCRs in the repertoires were compared against a reference library of SARS-CoV-2-specific TCRs that had been generated with the MIRA antigen-specificity platform. Breadth was defined as the fraction of unique TCRs that were SARS-CoV-2-associated, and depth was defined as the fraction of total T cells that were SARS-CoV-2-associated. Each spike-specific TCR was assigned to its reactive spike region and to a CD4 or CD8 class using the MIRA data. Log10-transformed breadth and depth values were compared by one-way ANOVA with Sidak's multiple comparisons tests. TCRdb mirrors the immuneACCESS table, restricted to in-frame sequences. Some clones are absent from its copies; in checked studies, under half trace to an unresolved V gene, and the reason for the others is unknown. V, J and clone size derive from that table, while D and trimming were established from the DNA sequence. This sample comprises approximately 190,000 clones, approximately 91% of them detected only once. The top ten clones comprise 0.99% of the sample.

Notes on this clone: Its antigen remains unidentified. Per-base qualities were not stored, and no clone one base away is much larger.

The CDR3 has 15 amino acids, counting the end cysteine and phenylalanine. The entry retains the CDR3 DNA only, 45 bases that are in frame from base 1. V lost 2 bases and J lost 8 bases; the stretch between them is 16 bases long. From the germline V gene, CDR1 is SNHLY and CDR2 is FYNNEI. The sequence links TRBV2 to TRBJ2-1, with the D gene too uncertain to name. This material consisted of peripheral blood, taken on day 0 of AZD1222 vaccination. This receptor was identified in an adult in good health. The DNA is TGTGCCAGCAGTGAAATGTTGTTCGGTTTGGATGAGCAGTTCTTC. Translated, it reads CASSEMLFGLDEQFF. Joined to the reference TRBV2 and TRBJ2-1 proteins, this CDR3 gives the full variable domain: EPEVTQTPSHQVTQMGQEVILRCVPISNHLYFYWYRQILGQKVEFLVSFYNNEISEKSEIFDDQFSVERPDGSNFTLKIRSTKLEDSAMYFCASSEMLFGLDEQFFGPGTRLTVL.